These 14 T cell receptor beta chains were all obtained from the same sample, sequenced in a study of shared clonotypes between healthy human individuals. Data came from immunoSEQ multiplex PCR; TCRdb stores just in-frame clones and leaves some out. The table has about 2.4 million clones, 80% to 95% seen once; the top ten hold 0.35% to 0.45%. Specimen: naive CD4+ T cells from PBMCs. As to subset: CD45RA+ positively selected. These receptor sequences come from a man between 18 and 35 years old in good health. Some clones in this sample may be carry-over from other donors' samples.

The CDR3 sequence is CASSQVVRNTIYF. CDR3 DNA sequence: TGCGCCAGCAGCCAAGTCGTCCGAAACACCATATATTTT. J is TRBJ1-3 and V is TRBV4-3; D gene unclear. The CDR3 extends over 13 amino acids. V shed 1 base and J shed 5 bases, with 6 bases lying between them. Germline CDR1 reads LGHNA; CDR2 reads YSLEER.

The V gene is TRBV7-8, the J gene TRBJ1-2; maybe TRBD1 (5 bases). The CDR3 length is 15 residues. The V and J ends lost 5 bases and 0 bases respectively, with 13 bases between them. Looked up from germline, CDR1 is SGHVS and CDR2 is FQNEAQ. CDR3 protein: CASSPRTLTNYGYTF. The CDR3 region has the DNA TGTGCCAGCAGCCCGAGGACACTGACTAACTATGGCTACACCTTC.

The chain carries TRBV6-6 and TRBJ1-5, with 10 positions matching TRBD1. Germline CDR1 reads MNHNY; CDR2 reads SVGAGI (reference sequence). The CDR3 consists of 15 residues. Losses at the gene ends were 6 bases for V and 5 bases for J; bases not matched to a gene: 7. CDR3 sequence (DNA): TGTGCCAGCAGGGGACCGACAGGGGGCCATCAGCCCCAGCATTTT. Translated: CASRGPTGGHQPQHF.

This chain uses TRBV28 with TRBJ1-5; 7 bases are a match to TRBD1. From germline, CDR1 is MDHEN and CDR2 SYDVKM. This CDR3 contains 18 residues. V was pared by 4 bases and J by 0 bases, with 12 bases of the junction left unmatched. The chain's CDR3 is CASSYRDSQAYSNQPQHF. The DNA for the CDR3 is TGTGCCAGCAGTTACCGGGACAGCCAGGCTTATAGCAATCAGCCCCAGCATTTT.

The chain uses TRBV28 and TRBJ2-7; a possible D gene is TRBD2 (6 bases). V was clipped by 5 bases and J by 1 base, with 12 bases between them. Germline V gives CDR1 MDHEN, CDR2 SYDVKM. This CDR3 spans 14 amino acids. This CDR3 reads CASSLIRESYEQYF. The CDR3, as DNA: TGTGCCAGCAGTCTAATTCGGGAGTCCTACGAGCAGTACTTC.

With respect to this clone: A much larger clonotype is one base distant, so this may be a read error. This sample also contains other DNA sequences that code for the same CDR3. V and J are TRBV6-5 and TRBJ1-1; no clear D. Germline V gene sequence: CDR1 MNHEY, CDR2 SVGAGI. V was cut by 6 bases and J by 0 bases, with 5 bases left in between. This CDR3 has 12 amino acids. The DNA of the CDR3 is TGTGCCAGCAGCTTAGTGAACACTGAAGCTTTCTTT. This gives the protein CASSLVNTEAFF.

In this sample, this clone turned up once. This chain connects TRBV7-2 to TRBJ2-7, with D hard to call. The germline V gene has CDR1 SGHTA and CDR2 FQGNSA. The CDR3 is made up of 16 amino acids. The ends were cut back, 0 bases at V and 0 bases at J, with 12 bases in the middle. The chain's CDR3 is CASSLAGSLSSYEQYF. The CDR3 DNA follows: TGTGCCAGCAGCTTAGCGGGCAGCCTAAGCTCCTACGAGCAGTACTTC.

The chain uses TRBV11-1 and TRBJ2-7, with D perhaps TRBD1 (7 bases). Trimming left V 5 bases short and J 2 bases short, with 19 bases between. This CDR3 has 16 amino acids. The germline gives CDR1 SGHAT, CDR2 FQDESV (reference sequence). The CDR3 here is CASSPPAGGWAYEQYF. CDR3 sequence (DNA): TGTGCCAGCAGCCCCCCGGCAGGGGGGTGGGCCTACGAGCAGTACTTC.

The chain has TRBV6-5 and TRBJ2-7; TRBD1 matches at 9 bases. With V trimmed by 2 bases and J by 5 bases, 7 bases remained unmatched. The CDR3 length is 15 residues. Germline V gene data show CDR1 as MNHEY and CDR2 as SVGAGI. The CDR3: CASSYRPGQGHEQYF. CDR3 coding DNA: TGTGCCAGCAGTTACCGTCCGGGACAGGGCCACGAGCAGTACTTC.

This rearrangement joins TRBV30 to TRBJ2-7; 8 bases line up with TRBD2. V dropped 1 base and J dropped 3; count of bases not matched to a gene: 5. Looked up from germline, CDR1 is GTSNPN and CDR2 is SVGIG (reference sequence). The length of the CDR3 is 14 residues. The CDR3 sequence is CAWSGIAGGYEQYF. The CDR3 bases are TGTGCCTGGAGTGGGATTGCGGGGGGCTACGAGCAGTACTTC.

This clone was recorded only once. The chain is built from TRBV7-6 and TRBJ2-2; 8 nucleotides match TRBD1. The junction had 2 bases not matched to a gene; V was cut back by 1 base and J by 1 base. Germline CDR1 SGHVS, CDR2 FNYEAQ. This CDR3 contains 16 residues. The CDR3 region has the DNA TGTGCCAGCAGCTTAGTCGGGACAGGGAACACCGGGGAGCTGTTTTTT. Its protein product is CASSLVGTGNTGELFF.

Comments on this clone: The identical CDR3 is also encoded by other nucleotide sequences in the sample. This chain joins TRBV5-1 and TRBJ2-3, with D hard to call. The germline CDR1 and CDR2 sequences are SGHRS and YFSETQ. V lost 3 bases, J lost 6 bases, and 8 bases lay in between. There are 12 residues in the CDR3. The CDR3 region is CASSSPGDTQYF. The CDR3 nucleotides are TGCGCCAGCAGCTCCCCTGGGGATACGCAGTATTTT.

The chain recombines TRBV7-6 with TRBJ2-5; D unclear. The CDR3 spans 13 residues. V gave up 0 bases and J gave up 4 bases, with 6 bases separating them. CDR1 and CDR2 (germline): SGHVS, FNYEAQ. The CDR3 loop is CASSLATPETQYF. The CDR3 DNA sequence: TGTGCCAGCAGCTTAGCTACACCAGAGACCCAGTACTTC.

With respect to this clone: Distinct nucleotide sequences in the sample also encode this CDR3. The chain recombines TRBV27 with TRBJ2-7, with 10 bases aligning to TRBD1. Losses at the gene ends were 3 bases for V and 6 bases for J; bases not matched to a gene: 8. There are 15 residues in the CDR3. Germline V gene lookup returns CDR1 MNHEY and CDR2 SMNVEV (reference sequence). The CDR3 bases are TGTGCCAGCAGTTTCCTCCGGGACAGGGGCTCCGAGCAGTACTTC. This encodes CASSFLRDRGSEQYF.